This TCR beta chain was documented in a study of CD8 T cells in ankylosing spondylitis. General study findings and limits: Disease-linked clones reportedly showed significant enrichment in matched ankylosing spondylitis synovial fluid. Made up of eight highly homologous variants, a TCR beta motif appeared characteristic of ankylosing spondylitis blood.

TCRdb re-analysed the 5' RACE reads in MiXCR, keeping a single row per CDR3 protein. The sample contains some 200,000 distinct CDR3 sequences, roughly 25% of which appear only once. This clonotype was recorded a few times. Its antigen is currently unknown. The CDR3 spans 17 residues. Germline-derived CDR1 and CDR2 are DFQATT and SNEGSKA (reference sequence). Trimming took off 5 bases at V and 0 bases at J, with 20 bases between the two ends. The receptor's source is a male donor with ankylosing spondylitis or in good health (not recorded which). The sequencing input was blood, either unsorted or a sorted T cell fraction (not recorded which). The V gene is TRBV20-1, the J gene TRBJ2-4; a possible D gene is TRBD1 (5 bases). The DNA of the CDR3 is TGCAGTGCTGCGCCCTCCCACAGGACGCTAGCCAAAAACATTCAGTACTTC. This translates into CSAAPSHRTLAKNIQYF.